This record covers a single T cell receptor beta chain. There is no known antigen for this receptor. Qualities for individual bases were not recorded, and no much larger clone is one base off. This sample stems from a study of human T cells and chemical hapten exposure (dated by TCRdb to the early 2020s). For the wider study: For sensitization, 2% DPC in acetone was applied to a roughly 2 cm by roughly 2 cm area of upper inner arm skin. Weekly therapeutic DPC doses were additionally applied to the scalp of patients throughout the roughly 23-week study period. Patch testing on the upper back used Finn chambers containing 0.01% DPC, with scoring done after 6 days according to International Contact Dermatitis Research Group standards. The patient cohort, mostly female, included alopecia areata with under or over 50% scalp involvement, alopecia totalis and alopecia universalis. Libraries were pooled for sequencing, and variation in per-sample TCR yields was attributed mainly to small differences in library volumes within the pool. The study tracked peripheral blood TCR repertoire changes in vivo during primary and secondary sensitization to the hapten diphenylcyclopropenone (DPC) in alopecia patients. Blood samples were taken from patients before sensitization (week 0) and at 2, 6 and about 24 weeks after DPC sensitization. About 27 alopecia patients gave blood for TCR sequencing at one to four time points (pre-sensitization, 2, 6 and 24 weeks).

Study-wide findings and limitations: After repeated subsampling, the strength of the expansion versus patch-test correlation and the threshold at which it became significant changed. Compared with pre-sensitization or healthy control sets, expanded TCRs formed significantly more large CDR3 similarity clusters, which is consistent with antigen-driven responses. Alopecia, a presumed autoimmune disease, was present in all patients, so the immune response of the patients might differ from that of healthy individuals. No change with DPC sensitization was found in the number of TCRs above 1 in 1000 frequency, and no evidence of global repertoire structure alterations was found. A positive correlation was found between the number of PT1 expanded TCRs and patch test score, with significance reached at thresholds 8, 16 and 32 but not 4.

This sample's time point label indicates: patch test 3, about 24 weeks after DPC sensitization. Explained via the paper, the treatment or condition label denotes: therapeutic diphenylcyclopropenone sensitization with weekly scalp DPC. Blood at each patch-test visit was drawn before the patch test was applied. Eligible patients were aged 18 to 70, diagnosed with alopecia, deemed suitable for DPC therapy, and excluded if pregnant. Total RNA was isolated from unfractionated whole blood collected in Tempus Blood RNA tubes. Library creation used RACE. For sequencing, a NextSeq 500 was employed. During library preparation, unique molecular identifiers were attached to individual cDNA molecules so that TCRs could be counted quantitatively and reproducibly. Each blood RNA sample was used to sequence both TCR alpha and TCR beta chains. The authors' analysis ran thus. Samples had a median of around 92,000 TCRs, with a range from roughly 23,224 to 750,000. The Decombinator software suite was used to annotate the V, J and CDR3 of the TCR reads. To make PS versus PT1 abundance plots, every sample was subsampled to the same number of TCRs (28,000). Expanded TCRs were defined as absent before sensitization and observed at least eight times at the 2-week time point. Starting from the raw public reads, TCRdb applied fastp trimming at Q25, assembled clones with MiXCR and retained in-frame beta chains. Every entry covers one CDR3 protein and lists the most common genes and DNA from its rows. The V and J calls come from TCRdb's annotation, not from the publication. The sample table records approximately 97,000 distinct CDR3 sequences; less than 35% of these occur just once. Approximately 10% of the sample is taken by the ten largest.

From the cysteine up to the phenylalanine, the CDR3 has a length of 14 residues. Here the CDR3 DNA is all that survives: 42 bases in frame from base 1. V is shortened by 7 bases, J by 0 bases, and the region joining them spans 10 bases. This chain is built from TRBV12-3 or TRBV12-4 and TRBJ2-4; the D gene is perhaps TRBD2, from 6 matching bases. This TCR was sampled from a man in his forties or fifties with alopecia areata. Some clones in this sample may be carry-over from other donors' samples. Here the sequenced sample was whole blood, taken in connection with sensitization to the hapten diphenylcyclopropenone (DPC). The sequenced DNA: TGTGCCAGCATCCCGGGACTAGCCAAAAACATTCAGTACTTC. Its protein product is CASIPGLAKNIQYF.